This T cell receptor (beta chain) was captured by sequencing in a study of control samples from healthy donors and cancer patients. The repertoire was sequenced with immunoSEQ multiplex PCR; TCRdb's copy has only in-frame clones and lacks some. The table records some 160,000 clones, 89% of them present only once. CDR1 SNHLY and CDR2 FYNNEI come from the germline V gene. The length of the CDR3 is 13 residues. The V segment lost 4 bases and the J segment 7 bases; nucleotides outside the gene matches: 3. The chain employs TRBV2 and TRBJ1-5; 8 bases line up with TRBD1. The sequence was collected from a man aged 30 to 39 in good health. Sequencing was done on a sample of blood. CDR3 loop: CASSGQGMQPQHF. In DNA, the CDR3 is TGTGCCAGCAGTGGACAGGGGATGCAGCCCCAGCATTTT.